This T cell receptor (beta chain) appears in the sequencing data of a study of CXCR3-negative and CXCR3-positive naive CD8 T cells. The CDR3 consists of 14 residues. Per the germline V gene, CDR1 is MNHEY and CDR2 is SVGAGI. The TRB cDNA libraries were prepared by 5' RACE with UMI labels. From the 5' RACE reads, TCRdb lists one entry per CDR3 protein and no DNA. This table lists more than 45,000 distinct CDR3 sequences. About this clonotype: Its antigen is unknown.

Overall study findings and caveats: More hydrophobic TRB CDR3s were found in CXCR3-positive naive cells than in CXCR3-negative naive cells.

Researchers reported sorting every CD8+ T cell subset in triplicate, roughly 300,000 cells per sort. Naive CD8+ T lymphocytes were specified as CD45RO-CCR7+CD27+CD95-. The V call is TRBV6-5, the J call TRBJ2-3; TCRdb designates TRBD1, a call that cannot be tested without DNA. This receptor was identified in a human donor in good health. Some clones in this sample may be carry-over from other donors' samples. Specimen: naive CXCR3- CD8+ T cells from blood. Regarding subset: CD45RO-CCR7+CD27+CD95- naive CD8+ T cells lacking CXCR3 (TNR3-). CDR3 residues: CASSTGGQSDTQYF.